This TCR beta chain was recorded in a study of blood T cell repertoires in COVID-19. Looking at the study overall: The United States, Italy and Spain supplied acute and convalescent COVID-19 samples. PBMCs, B-cell-depleted T cells, or T cells provided the cDNA or gDNA that made up the material.

During active infection, Seattle patients enrolled and were then monitored through disease. With V trimmed by 4 bases and J by 2 bases, 8 bases remained unmatched. This CDR3 is built from 18 residues. Germline assignment: CDR1 MGHRA and CDR2 YSYEKL. Profiled with immunoSEQ multiplex PCR; TCRdb holds only in-frame clones, not every one. The table lists over 90,000 clones, 81% of them singletons, with under 5.5% in the top ten. Specimen: peripheral blood. The source is a man older than 75 with COVID-19, enrolled during active disease. This chain uses TRBV4-1 with TRBJ1-6; 10 positions match TRBD1. The CDR3 bases are TGCGCCAGCAGCCGCCGGGACAGGGGAATCACCTATAATTCACCCCTCCACTTT. Protein product: CASSRRDRGITYNSPLHF.